The 18 T cell receptor beta chains given below trace back to one sample, sequenced in a study of cytomegalovirus exposure and HLA in healthy donors. Sequencing used immunoSEQ multiplex PCR; TCRdb keeps in-frame clones, though not all of them. Of about 160,000 clones in the sample, approximately 90% were seen once. The specimen sequenced was PBMCs. The receptors were sampled from a man aged 18-30 years in good health and CMV-seronegative.

This CDR3 is CAWGKGVIQYF. DNA of the CDR3: TGTGCCTGGGGAAAGGGGGTTATTCAGTACTTC. This chain links TRBV30 with TRBJ2-4; weak D call: TRBD1 (6 bases). The germline V gene has CDR1 GTSNPN and CDR2 SVGIG (reference sequence). Trimming pared 5 bases from V and 10 bases from J, leaving 12 bases between. The CDR3 is made up of 11 amino acids.

The chain joins TRBV4-2 to TRBJ1-4; D gene unclear. The ends were cut back, 1 base at V and 6 bases at J, with 18 bases in the middle. The CDR3 extends over 17 amino acids. Germline V gene lookup returns CDR1 LGHNA and CDR2 YNFKEQ. CDR3 in amino acids: CASSQVEAGYPDEKLFF. DNA of the CDR3: TGTGCCAGCAGCCAAGTAGAGGCTGGTTATCCGGATGAAAAACTGTTTTTT.

This chain uses TRBV7-2 with TRBJ1-5; 7 nucleotides align to TRBD1. V was pared by 4 bases and J by 7 bases, with 7 bases of the junction left unmatched. Germline CDR1 and CDR2: SGHTA and FQGNSA. There are 14 residues in the CDR3. CDR3 loop: CASSSTGQAQPQHF. For the CDR3, the DNA is TGTGCCAGCAGCTCAACCGGACAGGCACAGCCCCAGCATTTT.

This chain connects TRBV5-4 to TRBJ2-5; D is possibly TRBD1 (5 bases). Germline-derived CDR1 and CDR2 are SGHNT and YYREEE (reference sequence). The CDR3 spans 14 residues. Trimming took 4 bases from V and 2 from J, leaving 12 bases between them. This CDR3 is CASSPPTAQETQYF. The CDR3 bases are TGTGCCAGCAGCCCACCGACAGCACAAGAGACCCAGTACTTC.

This chain joins TRBV7-2 and TRBJ1-1, with D possibly being TRBD1 (6 bases). The CDR3 has 14 amino acids. Germline CDR1 reads SGHTA; CDR2 reads FQGNSA. Trimming pared 3 bases from V and 4 bases from J, leaving 12 bases between. The CDR3 region is CASSFQGMGTEAFF. The CDR3 DNA follows: TGTGCCAGCAGCTTTCAGGGGATGGGCACTGAAGCTTTCTTT.

This chain links TRBV7-9 with TRBJ1-3; 7 positions match TRBD1. The CDR3 contains 16 residues. Germline V gene lookup returns CDR1 SEHNR and CDR2 FQNEAQ (reference sequence). Losses at the gene ends were 5 bases for V and 0 bases for J; bases not matched to a gene: 7. CDR3 bases: TGTGCCAGCAGCCTACCTCGGGACAGCTCTGGAAACACCATATATTTT. Its protein is CASSLPRDSSGNTIYF.

The V call is TRBV2, the J call TRBJ2-7; D may be TRBD2 (5 bases). The CDR3 extends over 14 amino acids. V lost 7 bases and J 4 bases, leaving 17 bases between the germline ends. The germline gives CDR1 SNHLY, CDR2 FYNNEI. For the CDR3, the DNA is TGTGCCAGCACCATCTCCGGGAACGGGTACGAGCAGTACTTC. Protein sequence: CASTISGNGYEQYF.

This clone was seen a single time. The chain has TRBV11-2 and TRBJ2-1, with 7 positions matching TRBD2. Germline values: CDR1 SGHAT, CDR2 FQNNGV. V lost 0 bases and J lost 1; bases outside the gene matches: 12. The CDR3 has 19 residues. This CDR3 reads CASSLDQAVAGESYNEQFF. CDR3 DNA sequence: TGTGCCAGCAGCTTAGATCAGGCTGTCGCGGGGGAATCCTACAATGAGCAGTTCTTC.

This clone was counted once. The chain carries TRBV5-1 and TRBJ1-4, with D maybe TRBD1 (5 bases). V was clipped by 7 bases and J by 5 bases, with 21 bases between them. Germline CDR1 is SGHRS and CDR2 is YFSETQ. The CDR3 is 16 amino acids. Written as DNA, the CDR3 is TGCGCCAGCCGGGCGGTATTTAGGGGTTCGAATGAAAAACTGTTTTTT. Its protein is CASRAVFRGSNEKLFF.

The V gene is TRBV9, the J gene TRBJ1-3, with D uncertain. Germline V gene lookup returns CDR1 SGDLS and CDR2 YYNGEE. This CDR3 spans 15 amino acids. V lost 4 bases to trimming and J lost 0 bases, with 11 bases between them. The CDR3 loop reads CASSRSSASGNTIYF. The CDR3 DNA sequence: TGTGCCAGCAGCAGAAGCAGCGCCTCTGGAAACACCATATATTTT.

The chain links TRBV6-1 to TRBJ1-5, with a weak D call TRBD1 (6 bases). Germline-derived CDR1 and CDR2 are MNHNS and SASEGT. CDR3 length equals 15 residues. V dropped 6 bases and J dropped 0 bases, with 12 bases sitting between them. The CDR3 DNA is TGTGCCAGCAGAAAGGGGGGGAATAGCAATCAGCCCCAGCATTTT. Protein product: CASRKGGNSNQPQHF.

CDR3 in DNA: TGTGCCAGCAGTGAAGGGCGTGGGACAGGGGGCTATATTGGGGACGAGCAGTACGTC. Residues: CASSEGRGTGGYIGDEQYV. The rearrangement joins TRBV2 to TRBJ2-7; 12 nucleotides line up with TRBD1. Per the germline V gene, CDR1 is SNHLY and CDR2 is FYNNEI. The CDR3 extends over 19 amino acids. J was trimmed by 5 bases and V by 1 base; bases with no gene match: 15.

J is TRBJ1-6 and V is TRBV5-5, with TRBD1 as a possible D gene (5 bases). Germline V gene data show CDR1 as SGHKS and CDR2 as YYEKEE (reference sequence). This CDR3 comprises 16 residues. V lost 3 bases and J 9 bases, leaving 19 bases between the germline ends. CDR3 nucleotides: TGTGCCAGCAGCTACCTAGGCGGGGCGCCGAGTTCACCCCTCCACTTT. It is translated as CASSYLGGAPSSPLHF.

This chain connects TRBV11-3 to TRBJ2-5, with 10 positions matching TRBD1. Germline V CDR1 and CDR2: SGHNT, YENEEA. Trimming removed 3 bases from V and 5 bases from J; junction bases left unmatched: 9. The CDR3 loop spans 16 amino acids. The CDR3 reads CASSFGRQGARETQYF. CDR3 nucleotides: TGTGCCAGCAGCTTCGGCAGACAGGGGGCGAGGGAGACCCAGTACTTC.

This clone was counted only a few times. The chain combines TRBV19 with TRBJ2-4; TRBD1 matches at 10 bases. After removal of 8 bases from V and 0 bases from J, the junction contained 10 bases not matched to a gene. This CDR3 region has 17 residues. The germline V gene has CDR1 LNHDA and CDR2 SQIVND (reference sequence). DNA for the CDR3: TGTGCCAGTTCCCCGGGACAGGGGCGGGGAGCCAAAAACATTCAGTACTTC. Amino acid sequence: CASSPGQGRGAKNIQYF.

V usage is TRBV6-4 and J usage is TRBJ2-2; unclear D gene. Germline loops: CDR1 MRHNA, CDR2 SNTAGT. Trimming took off 3 bases at V and 7 bases at J, with 6 bases between the two ends. The CDR3 is made up of 12 amino acids. This CDR3 is CASSEYGGELFF. CDR3 coding DNA: TGTGCCAGCAGTGAATACGGCGGGGAGCTGTTTTTT.

The chain joins TRBV5-6 to TRBJ2-5; TRBD2 is a possible D gene (6 bases). Trimming cost V 2 bases and J 6 bases, with 17 bases left between them. The CDR3 is 15 residues long. Germline assignment: CDR1 SGHDT and CDR2 YYEEEE. The CDR3 DNA sequence: TGTGCCAGCAGCTTCGGCGGAGGGCCAGGGAAGACCCAGTACTTC. It specifies CASSFGGGPGKTQYF.

The chain uses TRBV19 and TRBJ1-2; D not certain. The CDR3 runs to 14 residues. Germline CDR1 LNHDA, CDR2 SQIVND (reference sequence). V was shortened by 0 bases and J by 3 bases, with 8 bases between the two germline ends. CDR3 sequence reads: CASSIDRRDYGYTF. CDR3 bases: TGTGCCAGTAGTATAGATCGACGGGACTATGGCTACACCTTC.